This entry concerns a single T cell receptor beta chain. As yet, its antigen is unknown. The method was immunoSEQ multiplex PCR; TCRdb's version includes in-frame clones alone and lacks a portion of them. The sample lists 300,000 to 350,000 clones; over 75% were seen once. The sample belongs to a study of cytomegalovirus exposure and HLA in healthy donors. Trimming left V 0 bases short and J 1 base short, with 10 bases between. This CDR3 region has 15 residues. CDR1 is SGHKS and CDR2 is YYEKEE in the germline V gene (reference sequence). General study findings and limits: The tendency of first-cohort TCR clusters to co-occur in the 120 validation repertoires was identified by a subsequent analysis. Cytomegalovirus-associated TCR beta chains were listed, numbering 150 to 200.

V gene TRBV5-5 combines with J gene TRBJ1-1; D gene uncertain. The sample taken for sequencing was PBMCs. The origin of this receptor is a man younger than 40 in good health and CMV-seronegative. Here the CDR3 reads CASSLEKRENTEAFF. The CDR3 DNA reads as TGTGCCAGCAGCTTGGAGAAGCGCGAGAACACTGAAGCTTTCTTT.